This T cell receptor beta chain was captured by sequencing in a study of T cells in Graves' hyperthyroidism and ophthalmopathy. This clonotype was counted between two and nine times. Its antigen is undetermined. TCR beta CDR3 sequences were amplified from RNA transcripts. The HTBI primer set served for first-round RT-PCR of the TCR CDR3. TCRdb independently ran MiXCR on the multiplex PCR reads; one entry per CDR3 protein. The sample holds 450,000 to 700,000 distinct CDR3 sequences, around 45% seen once. Germline-derived CDR1 and CDR2 are SQVTM and ANQGSEA. This CDR3 has 12 residues. Points from the study as a whole: Researchers found most expanded thyroid clonotypes above 0.001 in blood as well.

The V call is TRBV29-1, the J call TRBJ1-4, with D maybe TRBD1 (5 bases). Material for sequencing was peripheral blood or thyroid tissue (not recorded which). The receptor was derived from an adult woman with Graves' disease, either hyperthyroidism or ophthalmopathy (not recorded which). The CDR3 reads CTSRDEDEKLFF. The DNA for the CDR3 is TGCACCTCCCGGGACGAAGATGAAAAACTGTTTTTT.